This entry is about one TCR beta chain. This entry comes from a study of blood T cell repertoires in COVID-19. Study overall: COVID-19 samples, acute and convalescent, were from the United States, Italy and Spain.

Clones were sequenced by immunoSEQ multiplex PCR, and TCRdb holds only the in-frame ones, with some missing. The sample contains 78,000 or so clones, approximately 83% of which appear only once. The ends were cut back, 7 bases at V and 1 base at J, with 10 bases in the middle. CDR3 length: 13 amino acids. Germline CDR1 is SQVTM and CDR2 is ANQGSEA. The V and J genes are TRBV29-1 and TRBJ2-2; a possible D gene is TRBD2 (5 bases). The sequencing input was peripheral blood. The TCR comes from a human donor in a cohort sampled during active COVID-19. This chain's CDR3 is CSAERGNTGELFF. In nucleotides, the CDR3 is TGCAGCGCCGAACGGGGGAACACCGGGGAGCTGTTTTTT.